This record looks at one T cell receptor (beta chain) sequence and its context. The antigen remains unidentified. The V and J ends lost 4 bases and 3 bases respectively, with 10 bases between them. The CDR3 consists of 14 residues. Germline V CDR1 and CDR2: SGDLS, YYNGEE. The sample comes from a study of cytomegalovirus exposure and HLA in healthy donors. Broader study findings: It emerged from a later analysis that several of the most significant clusters appeared to be linked to common viral pathogens.

This PCR relied on a set of 60 Vbeta primers and 13 Jbeta primers. Profiling relied on immunoSEQ multiplex PCR, and the TCRdb table lists in-frame clones only, not all of them. The sample holds about 150,000 clones; roughly three quarters are singletons and the top ten take about 4.5%. The sequencing sample was made of PBMCs. The sequence derives from a man aged 55 to 69 in good health and CMV-seronegative. This chain links TRBV9 with TRBJ1-4; D remains unclear. DNA of the CDR3: TGTGCCAGCAGCCTCCGGGATGCTAATGAAAAACTGTTTTTT. Translated: CASSLRDANEKLFF.